By sample share, the clone carrying this T cell receptor beta chain is medium-sized. The antigen remains unidentified. V lost 2 bases and J 6 bases, leaving 13 bases between the germline ends. The germline V gene has CDR1 MNHNY and CDR2 SVGAGI (reference sequence). This CDR3 is 14 amino acids long. This sample is part of a study of liver allograft versus peripheral blood T cells. Overall study context: A comparison was made between T cell receptor repertoires in transplanted livers and those in recipients' peripheral blood. Study-wide points: Repertoires of T cell receptors that resided inside liver allografts reportedly differed from those in peripheral blood.

TCRdb re-analysed the reads in MiXCR, keeping a single row per CDR3 protein. There are more than 10,000 distinct CDR3 sequences in the sample; around 20% occur only once, and about 2% lies in the top ten. This clonotype originated in a human patient who had a liver transplant. Some T cells may trace back to the graft donor. The genes are TRBV6-6 and TRBJ1-2, with D possibly TRBD1 on 6 matching bases. This CDR3 reads CASSYADRTNGYTF. CDR3 sequence (DNA): TGTGCCAGCAGTTACGCGGACAGAACTAATGGCTACACCTTC.